This TCR beta chain was captured by sequencing in a study of blood T cells in healthy people across ages. It was roughly 10 milliliters of peripheral blood that were drawn from each donor. With a J-beta primer mix and a sample-barcoded 5' primer, a second PCR ran roughly 6 to 12 cycles. Every single cDNA molecule received a tag from a template-switch adaptor with 12 random nucleotides. TCRdb independently ran MiXCR on the 5' RACE reads; one entry per CDR3 protein. The data contain some 940,000 distinct CDR3 sequences, roughly 29% of them singletons. The germline gives CDR1 LGHNA, CDR2 YSLEER. V lost 0 bases to trimming and J lost 12 bases; unmatched junction nucleotides: 20. The CDR3 loop spans 18 amino acids. The sample also formed part of further work on T cells of mothers and their children. That work adds: It was related mother-child pairs that showed slightly higher overlap than unrelated pairs, without reaching significance. No clone of persistent microchimeric T cells was detected.

The sequenced sample was blood. This rearrangement joins TRBV4-3 to TRBJ2-7, with 10 bases that match TRBD1. This TCR was recovered from a middle-aged woman in good health. For the CDR3, the DNA is TGCGCCAGCAGCCAAGATAGTTTAGGACAGGGGGGTCGAGAGACCCGGTACTTC. It yields the protein CASSQDSLGQGGRETRYF.